In this sample, the clone carrying this T cell receptor (beta chain) turned up once. The data stem from a study of memory CD8 T cells in hepatitis C reinfection. Study at large: A couple of donors resolved primary infection, then developed chronic reinfection. HCV reinfection: RNA-positive following two negative tests at least 60 days apart.

TCRdb's table, derived via immunoSEQ multiplex PCR, lists solely in-frame clones and lacks some. The data contain about 50,000 clones, 89% of them singletons. Indicated time point: late/post reinfection, 12 to 24 weeks after detection. No in vitro expansion preceded TCR sequencing of the sorted cells. Donors were people who inject drugs in the Montreal HEPCO cohort. Two donors provided sorted CD3+ CD8+ CD45RO- naive CD8 T cells at all three reinfection time points. The sequence was obtained from a young man with hepatitis C virus infection. Specimen: naive CD8+ T cells sorted from blood.

This chain's CDR3 is CASTADNEQFF. The CDR3, as DNA: TGTGCCAGTACGGCGGACAATGAGCAGTTCTTC. The chain recombines TRBV19 with TRBJ2-1; D uncertain. Deletions cut 7 bases from V and 5 bases from J, with 6 bases between. CDR3 length: 11 amino acids. Per germline, CDR1 LNHDA and CDR2 SQIVND (reference sequence).